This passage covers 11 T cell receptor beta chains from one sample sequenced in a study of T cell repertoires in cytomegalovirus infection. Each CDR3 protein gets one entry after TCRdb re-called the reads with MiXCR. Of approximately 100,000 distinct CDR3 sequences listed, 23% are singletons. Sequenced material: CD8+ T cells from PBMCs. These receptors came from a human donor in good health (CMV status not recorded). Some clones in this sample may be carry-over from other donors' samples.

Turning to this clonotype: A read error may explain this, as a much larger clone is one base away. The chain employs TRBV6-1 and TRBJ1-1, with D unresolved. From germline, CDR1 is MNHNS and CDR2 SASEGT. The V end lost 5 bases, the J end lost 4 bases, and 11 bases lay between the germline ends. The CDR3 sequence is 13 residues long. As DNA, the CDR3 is TGTGCCAGCAGTTGCGGCTCGGGCACTGAAGCTTTCTTT. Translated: CASSCGSGTEAFF.

CDR3 coding DNA: TGTGCCAGCTCACCGGGGGGCTACCTCCGGTACTTC. Its protein product is CASSPGGYLRYF. The chain is built from TRBV11-3 and TRBJ2-7, with a tentative D call TRBD2 (7 bases). V was shortened by 8 bases and J by 12 bases, with 20 bases between the two germline ends. The CDR3 is 12 amino acids. Germline assignment: CDR1 SGHNT and CDR2 YENEEA.

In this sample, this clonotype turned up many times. The CDR3 DNA sequence: TGTGCCAGCAGCGTTCTCCCAGGGGCCCCCTCTGACGAGCAGTACTTC. Translating it yields CASSVLPGAPSDEQYF. V usage is TRBV7-8 and J usage is TRBJ2-7; D is possibly TRBD1 (6 bases). Trimming cost V 5 bases and J 5 bases, with 22 bases left between them. Germline lookup yields CDR1 SGHVS and CDR2 FQNEAQ. The CDR3 is 16 residues long.

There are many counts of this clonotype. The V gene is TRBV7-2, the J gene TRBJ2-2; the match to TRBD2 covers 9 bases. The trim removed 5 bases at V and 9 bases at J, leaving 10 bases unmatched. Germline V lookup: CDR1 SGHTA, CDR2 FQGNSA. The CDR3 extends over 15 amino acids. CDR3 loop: CASSDRLAAGRELFF. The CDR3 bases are TGTGCCAGCAGCGACCGACTAGCGGCTGGGAGGGAGCTGTTTTTT.

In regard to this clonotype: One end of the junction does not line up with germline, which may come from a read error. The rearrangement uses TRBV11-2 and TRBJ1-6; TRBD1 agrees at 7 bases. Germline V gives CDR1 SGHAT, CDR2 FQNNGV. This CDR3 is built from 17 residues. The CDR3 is CASSLEGTASYISPLHF. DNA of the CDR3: TGTGCCAGCAGCTTAGAAGGGACAGCCTCCTATATTTCACCCCTCCACTTT.

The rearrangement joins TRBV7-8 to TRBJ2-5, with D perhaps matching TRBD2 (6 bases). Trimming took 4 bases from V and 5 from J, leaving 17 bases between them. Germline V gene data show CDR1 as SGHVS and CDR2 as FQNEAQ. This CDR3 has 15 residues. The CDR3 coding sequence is TGTGCCAGCAGCTCCCTAGACGAGGGACTCGAGACCCAGTACTTC. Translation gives CASSSLDEGLETQYF.

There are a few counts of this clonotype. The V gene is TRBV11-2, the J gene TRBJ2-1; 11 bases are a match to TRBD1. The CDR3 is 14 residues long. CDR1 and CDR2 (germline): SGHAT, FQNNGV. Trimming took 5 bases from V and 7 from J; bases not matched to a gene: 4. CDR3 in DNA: TGTGCCAGCAGCGGACAGGGGGCAGGGAATGAGCAGTTCTTC. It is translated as CASSGQGAGNEQFF.

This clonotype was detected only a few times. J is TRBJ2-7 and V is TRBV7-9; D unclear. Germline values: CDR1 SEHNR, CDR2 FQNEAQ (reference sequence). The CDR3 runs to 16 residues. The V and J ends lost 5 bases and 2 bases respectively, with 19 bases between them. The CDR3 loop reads CASSPTQNQVPYEQYF. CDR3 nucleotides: TGTGCCAGCAGCCCAACCCAAAATCAGGTGCCCTACGAGCAGTACTTC.

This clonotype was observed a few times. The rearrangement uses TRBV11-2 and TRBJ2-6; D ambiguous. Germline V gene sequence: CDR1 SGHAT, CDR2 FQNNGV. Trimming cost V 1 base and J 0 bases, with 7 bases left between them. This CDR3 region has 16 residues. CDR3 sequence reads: CASSLGKLSGANVLTF. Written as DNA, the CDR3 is TGTGCCAGCAGCTTAGGAAAGCTCTCTGGGGCCAACGTCCTGACTTTC.

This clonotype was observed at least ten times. CDR3 loop: CASSLQGVEQFF. The CDR3 bases are TGTGCCAGCAGTTTACAGGGGGTTGAGCAGTTCTTC. The rearrangement joins TRBV6-1 to TRBJ2-1, with 8 bases aligning to TRBD1. The J segment lost 9 bases and the V segment lost 5 bases, leaving 3 bases of the junction unmatched. Germline V CDR1 and CDR2: MNHNS, SASEGT. This CDR3 is built from 12 residues.

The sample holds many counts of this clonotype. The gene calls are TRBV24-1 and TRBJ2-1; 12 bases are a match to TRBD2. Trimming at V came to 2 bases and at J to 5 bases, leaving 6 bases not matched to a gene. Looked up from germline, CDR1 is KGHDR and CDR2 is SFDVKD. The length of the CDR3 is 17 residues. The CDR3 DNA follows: TGTGCCACCAGTGATTCCCGACTAGCGGGAGTAAACAATGAGCAGTTCTTC. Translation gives CATSDSRLAGVNNEQFF.